The clone carrying this TCR beta chain was observed a handful of times. No antigen is known for it. These data come from a study of T cells in Graves' hyperthyroidism and ophthalmopathy. The wider study: Pretreatment peripheral blood was obtained at initial diagnosis.

General study findings and limits: Model-based prediction identified ophthalmopathy a median 6.5 months prior to its onset.

CDR3 size: 15 residues. The germline V and J ends were trimmed by 2 bases and 10 bases, with 17 bases remaining between them. The germline gives CDR1 MNHNS, CDR2 SASEGT. Researchers took RNA transcripts and amplified the TCR beta CDR3 regions from them. First-round RT-PCR targeting the TCR CDR3 was performed with the HTBI primer set. Using its own MiXCR run on the multiplex PCR reads, TCRdb lists one record per CDR3 protein. Of some 400,000 distinct CDR3 sequences in the sample, less than 15% were seen once. The chain couples TRBV6-1 to TRBJ1-4; TRBD1 might be the D (6 bases). The sequence was collected from a man in his thirties or forties with Graves' hyperthyroidism that later progressed to Graves' ophthalmopathy. Input material: blood. DNA for the CDR3: TGTGCCAGCAGTGAAAGAGGGGGGTCCACAGGAAAACTGTTTTTT. Its protein is CASSERGGSTGKLFF.